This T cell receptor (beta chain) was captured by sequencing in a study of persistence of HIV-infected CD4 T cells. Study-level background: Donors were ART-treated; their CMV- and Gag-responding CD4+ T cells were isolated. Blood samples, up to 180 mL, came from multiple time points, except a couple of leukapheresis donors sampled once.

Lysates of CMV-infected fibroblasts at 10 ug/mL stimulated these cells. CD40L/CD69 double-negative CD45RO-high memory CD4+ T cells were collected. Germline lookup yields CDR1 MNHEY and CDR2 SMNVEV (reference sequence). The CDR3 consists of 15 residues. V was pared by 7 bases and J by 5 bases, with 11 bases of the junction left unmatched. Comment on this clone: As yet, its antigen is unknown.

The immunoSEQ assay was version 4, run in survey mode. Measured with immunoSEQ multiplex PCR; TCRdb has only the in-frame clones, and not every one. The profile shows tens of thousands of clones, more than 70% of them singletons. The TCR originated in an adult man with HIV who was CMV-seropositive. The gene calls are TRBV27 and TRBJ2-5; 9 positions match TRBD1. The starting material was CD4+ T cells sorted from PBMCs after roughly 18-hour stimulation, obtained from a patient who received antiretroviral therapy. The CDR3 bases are TGTGCCAGCATTCCCGGAGGGACAGGGAGGGAGACCCAGTACTTC. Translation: CASIPGGTGRETQYF.